This T cell receptor (beta chain) was obtained from a study of blood T cells in healthy people across ages (dated by TCRdb to between 2015 and 2017). A note on the overall study: In model experiments, template switching captured about one uniquely barcoded TCR beta cDNA molecule for every two T cells. To track age-related changes in TCR beta repertoire diversity, the study relied on deep sequencing normalized with unique cDNA molecular identifiers. Donors were grouped into four age groups: young (average roughly 17 years), middle-aged (39), aged (around 56) and long-lived (approximately 75). For two donors (one aged 18 to 29 and one aged 80 or older), the study analyzed two additional independent replicas of 1 million unique cDNA reads from the same blood draw.

This clonotype was detected many times. Its antigen is currently not known. Base quality data are lacking; no much larger clone is found one base away. The method was 5' RACE. The listed sequencing device is Illumina HiSeq 2500. A second PCR of roughly 7 to 11 cycles was performed with a sample-barcoded 5' primer and a J-beta primer mix. Each TCR beta cDNA molecule received a unique molecular identifier from a template-switch 5' adaptor carrying 12 random nucleotides. Each sample yielded at least 2.5 million CDR3-containing paired-end reads. The Mint cDNA synthesis kit, primed by a TRBC-specific oligonucleotide, was used to synthesize first-strand cDNA from all RNA. All cDNA was treated with uracil-DNA glycosylase and then went through a first 18-cycle PCR with the universal primers M1SS and BC2_uni_R. As for the original processing: For normalization, 1 million high-quality reads were randomly selected from each sample, with every read carrying a distinct molecular identifier. Reads sharing molecular identifiers were discarded rather than binned into consensus sequences. MiTCR, run with a Q25 quality threshold and the strictest error-elimination algorithm, handled CDR3 identification, clonotype clustering and error correction. A nonparametric unseen species model with Euler transformation was used to estimate a lower bound on total TCR beta diversity. The public reads were reanalyzed by TCRdb: fastp trimming at Q25, MiXCR alignment, in-frame beta chains only. Rows with a matching CDR3 protein are joined into one entry that keeps the most common DNA and genes. These V and J calls derive from TCRdb rather than the authors' analysis. For this sample the table gives more than 750,000 distinct CDR3 sequences, of which about 27% were detected only once. Of the sample, about 9.4% falls within the top ten clones.

The paper as a whole reports these results and caveats: Estimates of total diversity based on one million sequenced T cells were regarded as lower bounds and as underestimates. Observed TCR beta diversity correlated strongly with the percentage of naive T cells measured by flow cytometry. Because the CMV infection status of the donors was unknown, age-related changes in expanded clonotypes may potentially have been confounded. Bulk unsorted PBMC profiling prevented conclusive comparison of naive and antigen-experienced compartments. Observed TCR beta diversity per million T cells fell roughly linearly with age, and a significant reduction was already apparent by age around 36. Compared with the aged group, the long-lived group had more naive CD4+ T cells, fewer expanded clones and increased TCR diversity, suggesting age selection.

Including the terminal cysteine and phenylalanine, the CDR3 comprises 16 residues. The CDR3 DNA has 48 bases and is translated from base 1. V ends up 1 base short and J 8 bases short, with an unmatched junction base count of 13. CDR1 is given as SGHRS and CDR2 as YFSETQ, both from the germline V gene. The donors were about 40 Caucasian individuals from Russia, aged roughly 6 to 100 years, who were systemically healthy. Each donor gave approximately 9.3 milliliters of peripheral blood, collected into EDTA-treated Vacutainer tubes. PBMCs were isolated by Ficoll-Paque density-gradient centrifugation, with at least 6 million obtained per sample. Total RNA, at least 6 micrograms per sample, was extracted from PBMCs with Trizol reagent. Naive CD45RAhigh/CD27high T cell percentages were measured by flow cytometry on a PBMC aliquot from every donor. The same data also went into a second study, on T cells of mothers and their children. According to the second study: Donors were nine systemically healthy Caucasian individuals: three mothers and their six children. cDNA synthesis used all of the extracted RNA, with 1.5 ug of RNA in each 15 ul reaction. In the second PCR, the M1S primer introduced both the sample barcodes and 2-4 random nucleotides. Each mother yielded over 10 million TCR beta CDR3 reads and each child some 3 million reads. Thymic selection shapes the output of TCR recombination in a similar way in related and unrelated pairs, and inherited differences have a minor effect. Related mother-child pairs always showed normalized repertoire overlap that was slightly higher than in unrelated mother-child pairs, though the difference was never significant. No persistent microchimeric T cell clones were detected, at a sensitivity of approximately 100 clones per million clonotypes. Deep NGS was used in the study to compare the TCR beta repertoires of mothers and children and to look for features that separate related mother-child pairs from unrelated individuals. The mean age was about 38 +/- 4 years for the mothers and approximately 11 +/- 4 years for the children. Libraries were sequenced on Illumina HiSeq 2000 with 100+100 nt paired-end reads after adapter ligation with NEBNext reagents. To prevent cross-contamination, the mother and child libraries were prepared a month apart and were sequenced in separate runs. Between roughly 450,000 and 2,000,000 distinct TCR beta clonotypes were identified per donor. Naive TCR beta clonotypes were estimated from low-frequency clonotypes matched to each donor's FACS-determined naive share, without sorting.

Recombination joined TRBV5-1 with TRBJ1-2; 8 junctional bases match TRBD1. This TCR was sampled from a middle-aged woman in good health. The sequencing input was blood. The DNA sequence reads TGCGCCAGCAGCTTGTCTCCGGGGACAGGAGATCTAGGCTACACCTTC. The translation is CASSLSPGTGDLGYTF.